A single sample gave rise to the 8 T cell receptor beta chains below, sequenced in a study of molecular identifiers for immune sequencing clone quantification. MiXCR, applied by TCRdb to the PCR reads, yields one record per CDR3 protein. In the table there are a few hundred thousand distinct CDR3 sequences, roughly a quarter of which are singletons. The sequenced sample was naive CD8+ T cells from blood, with Jurkat cell RNA spiked in. Described subset: FACS-sorted CD8+CD4-CCR7+CD45RA+ naive T cells. The receptors derive from a human donor in good health. Some libraries in this study had Jurkat cell RNA spiked in.

The rearrangement links TRBV6-2 or TRBV6-3 to TRBJ2-7, with D possibly matching TRBD1 (5 bases). Germline V gene sequence: CDR1 MNHEY, CDR2 SVGEGT. There are 11 residues in the CDR3. V shed 6 bases and J shed 7 bases, with 10 bases lying between them. CDR3: CASSDTGEQYF. In nucleotides, the CDR3 is TGTGCCAGCAGCGATACAGGAGAGCAGTACTTC.

CDR3 sequence reads: CATSRDRLGSYEQYF. The CDR3 DNA sequence: TGTGCCACCAGCAGAGATCGCTTGGGCTCCTACGAGCAGTACTTC. The rearrangement joins TRBV15 to TRBJ2-7, with D unresolved. The CDR3 is 15 amino acids. V lost 0 bases to trimming and J lost 0 bases, with 9 bases between them. CDR1 and CDR2 from the germline V gene are LNHNV and YYDKDF (reference sequence).

DNA for the CDR3: TGCAGCGTTGTAACTAGCGGGGGGCCAAGCACAGATACGCAGTATTTT. Translation gives CSVVTSGGPSTDTQYF. The rearrangement uses TRBV29-1 and TRBJ2-3; 12 nucleotides agree with TRBD2. The length of the CDR3 is 16 residues. The ends lost 4 bases at V and 0 bases at J; junction bases unmatched: 5. The germline gives CDR1 SQVTM, CDR2 ANQGSEA.

Concerning this clonotype: This may be a read error, as it is one base from a much larger clone. The gene calls are TRBV7-2 and TRBJ2-7, with 10 bases lining up with TRBD2. The V gene's germline CDR1 is SGHTA and CDR2 FQGNSA. The CDR3 loop spans 16 amino acids. The CDR3 DNA follows: TGTGCCCGCAGCTTAGAAGGACTAGCGGACTCCTACGAGCAGTACTTC. Protein: CARSLEGLADSYEQYF. The full variable domain, with the rest looked up from reference TRBV7-2 and TRBJ2-7, is GAGVSQSPSNKVTEKGKDVELRCDPISGHTALYWYRQSLGQGLEFLIYFQGNSAPDKSGLPSDRFSAERTGGSVSTLTIQRTQQEDSAVYLCARSLEGLADSYEQYFGPGTRLTVT.

This chain uses TRBV11-2 with TRBJ2-1; 10 bases fit TRBD2. Germline CDR1 is SGHAT and CDR2 is FQNNGV. V dropped 7 bases and J dropped 7; count of bases not matched to a gene: 13. The CDR3 has 16 amino acids. CDR3 sequence reads: CASTYGLAGDYNEQFF. The CDR3 nucleotides are TGTGCCAGCACCTACGGGCTAGCGGGAGATTATAATGAGCAGTTCTTC.

Details on this clonotype: A much larger clone lies a single base off, so this may be a read error. The conserved final phenylalanine or tryptophan is absent from the CDR3, which likely points to a read error. The chain combines TRBV12-3 or TRBV12-4 with TRBJ2-7, with 10 positions matching TRBD1. J gave up 5 bases and V 6 bases, and 7 bases lay outside the gene matches. The CDR3 extends over 14 amino acids. CDR3 bases: TGTGCCAGCAGCACCGGGACAGGGGTCCACGAGCAGTACCTC. Residues: CASSTGTGVHEQYL.

This clonotype was detected only a few times. This chain joins TRBV14 and TRBJ2-7; no clear D. The CDR3 is made up of 14 amino acids. With 1 base removed from V and 3 bases from J, the gap between germline ends came to 10 bases. Germline assignment: CDR1 SGHDN and CDR2 FVKESK. The DNA of the CDR3 is TGTGCCAGCAGCCAAGTCGCCAGATACTACGAGCAGTACTTC. This gives the protein CASSQVARYYEQYF.

As to this clonotype: This may be a read error: a much more frequent sequence differs by one nucleotide. The conserved final phenylalanine or tryptophan is absent from the CDR3, which likely points to a read error. The V gene is TRBV28, the J gene TRBJ1-2, with 8 bases lining up with TRBD1. The length of the CDR3 is 15 residues. V dropped 2 bases and J dropped 3; count of bases not matched to a gene: 5. CDR1 MDHEN and CDR2 SYDVKM come from the germline V gene. In nucleotides, the CDR3 is TGTGCCAGCAGTTTAGGTGCAGGGGGCTACTATGGCTACACCCTC. Translated: CASSLGAGGYYGYTL.